This TCR beta chain was recovered during a study of blood T cell repertoires in COVID-19. Original processing methods: Amplified reference gene primers provided the basis for estimating nucleated cell counts. Produced via immunoSEQ multiplex PCR; TCRdb's table is partial and in-frame only. D and trimming were read from the DNA, whereas the V and J calls and clone size are those reported in that table. The top ten hold 6.5% to 10% of the sample, which has roughly 180,000 clones, more than 70% seen once. V shed 7 bases and J 4 bases; nucleotides not matched to a gene: 6. CDR3 length equals 14 residues. Per the germline V gene, CDR1 is LGHDT and CDR2 is YNNKEL (reference sequence).

The chain links TRBV3-1 (or the pseudogene TRBV3-2) to TRBJ2-5, with 10 bases fitting TRBD2. Material: peripheral blood. The sequence was collected from a woman aged 55-75 years with acute or convalescent COVID-19. This CDR3 is CASTRLAGVETQYF. CDR3 bases: TGTGCCAGCACAAGGCTAGCGGGAGTAGAGACCCAGTACTTC.